Listed below are T cell receptor beta chains from one sample, sequenced in a study of CD8 T cells in ankylosing spondylitis. TCRdb re-called the 5' RACE reads with MiXCR, one entry per CDR3 protein. The sample lists approximately 200,000 distinct CDR3 sequences; around 13% were seen once. The specimen was blood, either unsorted or a sorted T cell fraction (not recorded which). All receptors derive from a male donor with ankylosing spondylitis or in good health (not recorded which). The CDR3 runs from the conserved cysteine through the conserved F or W. A D gene is named only where the DNA matches it firmly. Clone size is shown for a subset of rows, as once, few, many or a class of expanded clone.

j_call clone_size d_call v_call cdr3_aa cdr3_nt
TRBJ2-5 few TRBD1 TRBV5-1 CASSLAGTGGFQETLYF TGCGCCAGCAGCTTGGCCGGGACAGGCGGGTTCCAAGAGACCCTGTACTTC
TRBJ2-3 . . TRBV14 CASSPSIFTDTQYF TGTGCCAGCAGTCCCTCTATCTTCACAGATACGCAGTATTTT
TRBJ2-7 few TRBD2 TRBV19 CASSTGLAGAFYEQYF TGTGCCAGTAGTACGGGACTAGCGGGGGCCTTTTACGAGCAGTACTTC
TRBJ2-4 . . TRBV7-9 CASRPLRGHLAKNIQYF TGTGCCAGCAGGCCCCTGAGGGGACACTTAGCCAAAAACATTCAGTACTTC
TRBJ2-5 few TRBD2 TRBV3-1 CASSQGGLAGEETQYF TGTGCCAGCAGCCAAGGCGGTCTAGCGGGGGAAGAGACCCAGTACTTC
TRBJ2-7 . TRBD2 TRBV5-6 CASSLEGLALYEQYF TGTGCCAGCAGCTTGGAGGGACTAGCACTCTACGAGCAGTACTTC
TRBJ2-7 . . TRBV4-1 CASSQDRDGAGEQYF TGCGCCAGCAGCCAAGATAGGGACGGGGCTGGCGAGCAGTACTTC
TRBJ1-1 . . TRBV19 CASETGVYAFF TGTGCCAGTGAGACAGGAGTGTACGCTTTCTTT
TRBJ2-1 few . TRBV2 CASIWTPTTHNEQFF TGTGCCAGCATCTGGACTCCCACCACCCACAATGAGCAGTTCTTC
TRBJ2-1 many . TRBV4-1 CASSSPPLAPEQFF TGCGCCAGCAGCTCCCCTCCACTAGCCCCAGAGCAGTTCTTC
TRBJ2-7 few TRBD2 TRBV7-2 CASSPPPSGRYEQYF TGTGCCAGCAGCCCACCCCCAAGCGGGAGGTACGAGCAGTACTTC
TRBJ1-2 . . TRBV29-1 CSTWTNGGDVYGYTF TGCAGCACCTGGACAAACGGAGGGGATGTCTATGGCTACACCTTC
TRBJ2-2 . . TRBV20-1 CSAPGELFF TGCAGTGCGCCCGGGGAGCTGTTTTTT
TRBJ2-1 few . TRBV5-1 CASSWVSGGPNEQFF TGCGCCAGCAGCTGGGTATCCGGAGGGCCGAATGAGCAGTTCTTC
TRBJ1-1 once . TRBV5-6 CASSLGTSLNTEAFF TGTGCCAGCAGCCTTGGGACATCCTTGAACACTGAAGCTTTCTTT